This T cell receptor (beta chain) was retrieved from a study of early T cells in non-severe SARS-CoV-2 infection. MiXCR, applied by TCRdb to the 5' RACE reads, yields one record per CDR3 protein. The sample holds 40,000 to 50,000 distinct CDR3 sequences, approximately 5.1% seen once. The sample holds many counts of this clonotype. The CDR3 spans 13 residues. Per germline, CDR1 SGHVS and CDR2 FNYEAQ. Deletions cut 5 bases from V and 6 bases from J, with 14 bases between. This TCR came from an adult who was a healthcare worker with PCR-confirmed SARS-CoV-2 infection or an uninfected control (not recorded which). The specimen was whole blood, collected at baseline. This sequence joins TRBV7-6 and TRBJ2-7, with D uncertain. Here the CDR3 reads CASSPTRFLEQYF. CDR3 sequence (DNA): TGTGCCAGCAGCCCTACTCGTTTCCTCGAGCAGTACTTC.